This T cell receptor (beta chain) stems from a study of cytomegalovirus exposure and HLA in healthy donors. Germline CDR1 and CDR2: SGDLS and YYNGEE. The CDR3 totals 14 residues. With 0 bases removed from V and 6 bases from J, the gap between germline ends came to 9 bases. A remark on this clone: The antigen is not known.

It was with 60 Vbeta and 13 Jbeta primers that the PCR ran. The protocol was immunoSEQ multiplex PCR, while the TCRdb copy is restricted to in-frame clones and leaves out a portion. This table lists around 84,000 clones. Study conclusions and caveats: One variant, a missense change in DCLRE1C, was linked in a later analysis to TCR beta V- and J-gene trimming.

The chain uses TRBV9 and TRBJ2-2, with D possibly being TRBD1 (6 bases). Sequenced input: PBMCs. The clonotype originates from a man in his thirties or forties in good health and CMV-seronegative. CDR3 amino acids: CASSVAGGAGELFF. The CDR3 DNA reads TGTGCCAGCAGCGTAGCTGGGGGCGCCGGGGAGCTGTTTTTT. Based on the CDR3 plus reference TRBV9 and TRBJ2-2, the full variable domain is DSGVTQTPKHLITATGQRVTLRCSPRSGDLSVYWYQQSLDQGLQFLIQYYNGEERAKGNILERFSAQQFPDLHSELNLSSLELGDSALYFCASSVAGGAGELFFGEGSRLTVL.